Shown below are 5 T cell receptor beta chains from a single sample sequenced in a study of OX40 agonist ivuxolimab in advanced cancers. Repertoires were generated with immunoSEQ multiplex PCR, while TCRdb's copy carries only in-frame clones and drops some. The sample includes 71,000 or so clones, roughly nine tenths of them seen just once. The sample in question was CD4+ or CD8+ T cells sorted from blood, obtained in a trial of the OX40 agonist ivuxolimab. The receptors originated from an adult with an advanced solid tumor such as melanoma, head and neck, liver or kidney cancer.

The chain is built from TRBV7-2 and TRBJ2-5; 11 nucleotides align to TRBD2. The CDR3 spans 15 residues. The V gene's germline CDR1 is SGHTA and CDR2 FQGNSA. J was trimmed by 3 bases and V by 0 bases; bases with no gene match: 0. The CDR3, as DNA: TGTGCCAGCAGCTTAGCGGGACTAGCGGAAGAGACCCAGTACTTC. This codes for CASSLAGLAEETQYF.

DNA of the CDR3: TGTGCCAGCTCACCAAACCCAACAGGGGGCACTGAAGCTTTCTTT. As protein: CASSPNPTGGTEAFF. The chain employs TRBV18 and TRBJ1-1; 8 bases match TRBD1. The CDR3 sequence is 15 residues long. Germline CDR1 is KGHSH and CDR2 is LQKENI. V lost 2 bases, J lost 4 bases, and 6 bases stayed unmatched. Full variable domain (outside the CDR3, taken from reference TRBV18 and TRBJ1-1): NAGVMQNPRHLVRRRGQEARLRCSPMKGHSHVYWYRQLPEEGLKFMVYLQKENIIDESGMPKERFSAEFPKEGPSILRIQQVVRGDSAAYFCASSPNPTGGTEAFFGQGTRLTVV.

Judged by abundance, this clone is medium-sized (0.01 to 0.1%). The CDR3 is CASSSRLAGDSGELFF. CDR3 coding DNA: TGTGCCAGCAGCTCCCGACTAGCGGGAGATAGCGGGGAGCTGTTTTTT. This rearrangement joins TRBV7-2 to TRBJ2-2; 12 bases match TRBD2. Germline lookup yields CDR1 SGHTA and CDR2 FQGNSA. The CDR3 runs to 16 residues. The J segment lost 7 bases and the V segment lost 4 bases, leaving 7 bases of the junction unmatched.

The chain joins TRBV30 to TRBJ1-2; D perhaps matches TRBD1 (5 bases). This CDR3 spans 13 amino acids. The germline CDR1 and CDR2 sequences are GTSNPN and SVGIG (reference sequence). V was cut by 0 bases and J by 2 bases, with 7 bases left in between. The CDR3 sequence: CAWSVNRNYGYTF. As DNA, the CDR3 is TGTGCCTGGAGTGTAAACAGGAACTATGGCTACACCTTC.

The chain combines TRBV6-5 with TRBJ2-7, with TRBD1 as a possible D gene (6 bases). The V end was cut by 0 bases, the J end by 4 bases, with 16 bases between. The CDR3 sequence is 16 residues long. Looked up from germline, CDR1 is MNHEY and CDR2 is SVGAGI. CDR3 DNA: TGTGCCAGCAGTTACTCAGAGGGACACCTTTTTTACGAGCAGTACTTC. Encoded protein: CASSYSEGHLFYEQYF.